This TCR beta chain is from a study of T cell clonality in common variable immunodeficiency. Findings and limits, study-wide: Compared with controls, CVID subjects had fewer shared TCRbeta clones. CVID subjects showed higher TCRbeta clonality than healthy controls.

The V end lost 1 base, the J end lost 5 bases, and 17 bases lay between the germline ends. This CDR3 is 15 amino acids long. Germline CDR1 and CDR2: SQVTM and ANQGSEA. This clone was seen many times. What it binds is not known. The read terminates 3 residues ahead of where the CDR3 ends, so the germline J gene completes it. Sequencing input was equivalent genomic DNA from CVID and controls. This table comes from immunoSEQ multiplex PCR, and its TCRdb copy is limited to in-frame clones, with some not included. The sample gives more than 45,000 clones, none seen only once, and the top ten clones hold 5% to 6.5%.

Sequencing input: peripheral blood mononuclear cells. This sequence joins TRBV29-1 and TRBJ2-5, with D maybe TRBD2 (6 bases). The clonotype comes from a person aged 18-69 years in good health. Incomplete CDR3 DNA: TGCAGCGTTGAAGCTTGGCGGGGAGGTCTGGAGACC. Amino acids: CSVEAWRGGLET. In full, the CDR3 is CSVEAWRGGLETQYF.